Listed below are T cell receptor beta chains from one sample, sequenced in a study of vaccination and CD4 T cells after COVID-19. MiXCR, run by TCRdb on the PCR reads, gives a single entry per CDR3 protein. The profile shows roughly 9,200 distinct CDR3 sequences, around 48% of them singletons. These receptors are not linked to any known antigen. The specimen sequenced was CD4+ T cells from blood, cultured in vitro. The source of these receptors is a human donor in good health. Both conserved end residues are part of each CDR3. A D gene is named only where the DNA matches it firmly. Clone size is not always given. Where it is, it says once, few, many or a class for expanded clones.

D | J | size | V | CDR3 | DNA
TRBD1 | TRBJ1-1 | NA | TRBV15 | CATSRGRGRHLNTEAFF | TGTGCCACCAGCAGGGGCAGGGGGCGGCACCTGAACACTGAAGCTTTCTTT
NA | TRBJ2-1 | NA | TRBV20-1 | CSAVGIEQRLIGEQFF | TGCAGTGCGGTCGGAATTGAACAGCGATTGATTGGTGAGCAGTTCTTC
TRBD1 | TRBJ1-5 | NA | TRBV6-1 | CASSTLDRGSNQPQHF | TGTGCCAGCAGTACCCTAGACAGGGGAAGCAATCAGCCCCAGCATTTT
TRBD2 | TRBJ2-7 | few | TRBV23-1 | CATEVWLAASYEQYF | TGCGCCACTGAGGTTTGGCTAGCGGCCTCCTACGAGCAGTACTTC
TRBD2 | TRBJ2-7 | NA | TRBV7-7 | CASSPGGSNLISYEQYF | TGTGCCAGCAGCCCCGGGGGGTCGAATTTGATTTCCTACGAGCAGTACTTC
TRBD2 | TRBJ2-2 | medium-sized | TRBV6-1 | CASRRLAGGNTGELFF | TGTGCCAGCAGGCGGCTAGCGGGGGGAAACACCGGGGAGCTGTTTTTT
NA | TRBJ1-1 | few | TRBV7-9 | CASSYDGQPNTEAFF | TGTGCCAGCAGCTACGATGGACAGCCGAACACTGAAGCTTTCTTT
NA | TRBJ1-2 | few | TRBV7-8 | CASSDVHFSNGYTF | TGTGCCAGCAGCGACGTACATTTTTCGAATGGCTACACCTTC
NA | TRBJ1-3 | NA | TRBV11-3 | CASSKDASSGNTIYF | TGTGCCAGCAGCAAGGACGCCAGCTCTGGAAACACCATATATTTT
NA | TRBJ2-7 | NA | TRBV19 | CASSTSRESYEQYF | TGTGCCAGTAGTACCTCGAGGGAATCCTACGAGCAGTACTTC